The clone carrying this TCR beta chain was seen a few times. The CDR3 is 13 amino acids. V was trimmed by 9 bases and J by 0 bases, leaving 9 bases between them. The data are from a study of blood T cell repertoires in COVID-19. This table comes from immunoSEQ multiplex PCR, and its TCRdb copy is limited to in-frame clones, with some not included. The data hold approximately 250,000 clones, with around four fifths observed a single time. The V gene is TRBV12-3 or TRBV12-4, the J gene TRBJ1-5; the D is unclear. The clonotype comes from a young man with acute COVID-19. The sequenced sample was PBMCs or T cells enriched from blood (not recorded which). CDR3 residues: CASQRSSNQPQHF. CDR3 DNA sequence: TGTGCCAGTCAGAGGTCTAGCAATCAGCCCCAGCATTTT.